This passage covers 17 T cell receptor beta chains from one sample sequenced in a study of blood T cells in healthy people across ages. A sample-barcoded 5' primer and a J-beta primer mix were used in a second PCR of roughly 6 to 11 cycles. One entry per CDR3 protein results from TCRdb running MiXCR on the 5' RACE reads. The repertoire holds roughly 650,000 distinct CDR3 sequences, with roughly 30% as singletons. Sequencing was carried out using blood. These receptor sequences come from a woman of 80 years or more in good health.

This clonotype was detected ten times or more. The chain couples TRBV14 to TRBJ2-6; the D gene is possibly TRBD1 (5 bases). V lost 4 bases and J 2 bases, leaving 12 bases between the germline ends. This CDR3 comprises 16 residues. Germline CDR1 SGHDN, CDR2 FVKESK. CDR3: CASSPGSQPGANVLTF. The CDR3 DNA reads as TGTGCCAGCAGCCCAGGGTCCCAACCTGGGGCCAACGTCCTGACTTTC. Full variable domain (outside the CDR3, taken from reference TRBV14 and TRBJ2-6): EAGVTQFPSHSVIEKGQTVTLRCDPISGHDNLYWYRRVMGKEIKFLLHFVKESKQDESGMPNNRFLAERTGGTYSTLKVQPAELEDSGVYFCASSPGSQPGANVLTFGAGSRLTVL.

Many counts were recorded for this clonotype. The chain employs TRBV7-2 and TRBJ2-7; 8 nucleotides match TRBD2. After removal of 3 bases from V and 3 bases from J, the junction contained 4 bases not matched to a gene. Germline assignment: CDR1 SGHTA and CDR2 FQGNSA. This CDR3 contains 14 residues. The CDR3 DNA is TGTGCCAGCAGCTTTACTAGCGGACACTACGAGCAGTACTTC. Amino acids: CASSFTSGHYEQYF.

This clonotype was picked up a small number of times. The CDR3 bases are TGCGCCAGCAGCCCGTTCTCACCGGGACAGGGGAACACCGGGGAGCTGTTTTTT. This codes for CASSPFSPGQGNTGELFF. V and J are TRBV5-1 and TRBJ2-2; 9 bases agree with TRBD1. CDR3 size: 18 residues. Germline V lookup: CDR1 SGHRS, CDR2 YFSETQ. Trimming took 4 bases from V and 1 from J; bases not matched to a gene: 11.

This chain joins TRBV27 and TRBJ2-7, with D possibly TRBD1 on 5 matching bases. The germline V gene has CDR1 MNHEY and CDR2 SMNVEV (reference sequence). The CDR3 extends over 14 amino acids. V gave up 5 bases and J gave up 0 bases, with 11 bases separating them. Here the CDR3 DNA reads TGTGCCAGCAGTCCACAGGTTCTCTCCTACGAGCAGTACTTC. As protein: CASSPQVLSYEQYF.

This clonotype came up many times. The chain links TRBV2 to TRBJ2-3, with D maybe TRBD2 (5 bases). Germline assignment: CDR1 SNHLY and CDR2 FYNNEI. Trimming removed 6 bases from V and 9 bases from J, with 10 bases in between. The CDR3 loop spans 11 amino acids. As DNA, the CDR3 is TGTGCCAGCAGAGGGAGCGTCACGCAGTATTTT. Residues: CASRGSVTQYF.

This clonotype has ten or more counts. Just one base apart from a much larger clone, this may be a read error. This chain connects TRBV10-3 to TRBJ2-5; a weak D match, TRBD1 (6 bases). Trimming left V 6 bases short and J 0 bases short, with 11 bases between. CDR1 is ENHRY, CDR2 SYGVKD, per germline. The CDR3 consists of 14 residues. The CDR3 coding sequence is TGTGCCATCAGGGTGGGGGCCTACCAAGAGACCCAGTACTTC. Protein sequence: CAIRVGAYQETQYF.

Comment on this clonotype: This may arise from a read error, as a much more abundant clone is one base away. The J gene is TRBJ2-1, the V gene TRBV20-1; the match to TRBD2 covers 8 bases. The J segment lost 3 bases and the V segment lost 6 bases, leaving 10 bases of the junction unmatched. The CDR3 has 15 residues. In germline, CDR1 is DFQATT, CDR2 SNEGSKA (reference sequence). The CDR3 region is CSAENSGTSYNEQFF. As DNA, the CDR3 is TGCAGTGCCGAAAACAGTGGGACTAGCTACAATGAGCAGTTCTTC.

Regarding this clonotype: A read error is possible here, since a much larger clone lies one base away. The chain has TRBV18 and TRBJ2-5, with TRBD1 matching 10 bases. Per the germline V gene, CDR1 is KGHSH and CDR2 is LQKENI. The CDR3 runs 12 residues. CDR3 nucleotides: TGTGCCTGCTCACGGGACAGGGGTGAGCAGTACTTC. The encoded protein is CACSRDRGEQYF.

The CDR3 region is CASSRAGDTGNTIYF. DNA of the CDR3: TGTGCCAGCTCTCGCGCAGGGGATACTGGAAACACCATATATTTT. This sequence joins TRBV18 and TRBJ1-3; a possible D gene is TRBD1 (6 bases). CDR3 length: 15 amino acids. V gave up 6 bases and J gave up 2 bases, with 14 bases separating them. Per the germline V gene, CDR1 is KGHSH and CDR2 is LQKENI.

This clonotype was counted at least ten times. This chain links TRBV7-2 with TRBJ1-2; D not resolved. CDR1 is SGHTA, CDR2 FQGNSA, per germline. This CDR3 is 13 amino acids long. Trimming removed 4 bases at V and 6 bases at J, with 12 bases between. CDR3 coding DNA: TGTGCCAGCAGCTCGACCGGGGAGGATGGCTACACCTTC. Translating it yields CASSSTGEDGYTF.

At least ten counts were recorded for this clonotype. The rearrangement links TRBV6-2 or TRBV6-3 to TRBJ1-5; D is unclear. Germline lookup yields CDR1 MNHEY and CDR2 SVGEGT. This CDR3 comprises 13 residues. Trimming pared 7 bases from V and 4 bases from J, leaving 11 bases between. This chain's CDR3 is CASTLRMNQPQHF. CDR3 sequence (DNA): TGTGCCAGCACCTTAAGGATGAATCAGCCCCAGCATTTT.

A note on this clonotype: This may be a read error: a much more frequent sequence differs by one nucleotide. This chain links TRBV5-6 with TRBJ1-2; 12 nucleotides match TRBD1. CDR3 size: 15 residues. Germline values: CDR1 SGHDT, CDR2 YYEEEE. The CDR3 sequence: CAGSLAGQGAYGYTF. Written as DNA, the CDR3 is TGTGCCGGCAGCTTGGCGGGACAGGGGGCATATGGCTACACCTTC.

Details on this clonotype: An end of the junction does not agree with germline; a read error may underlie this. The chain has TRBV7-8 and TRBJ2-1; 8 bases match TRBD1. CDR3 length: 14 amino acids. Germline CDR1 reads SGHVS; CDR2 reads FQNEAQ. CDR3 nucleotide sequence: TGTGCCAGCAGGGCCGGGACAGGCGACAATGAGCGGTTCTTC. Translating gives CASRAGTGDNERFF.

This clonotype was recorded many times. This chain joins TRBV30 and TRBJ2-1; D possibly matches TRBD1 or TRBD2 (7 bases each). CDR1 and CDR2 (germline): GTSNPN, SVGIG (reference sequence). The CDR3 length is 18 residues. The V end was cut by 5 bases, the J end by 1 base, with 24 bases between. In DNA, the CDR3 is TGTGCCTGGGGGGACAGCGGGAACCACCCGGCTTCCTACAATGAGCAGTTCTTC. Protein product: CAWGDSGNHPASYNEQFF.

This clonotype was detected a few times. This may be a read error: a much more frequent sequence differs by one nucleotide. This chain joins TRBV20-1 and TRBJ2-5, with a possible D match to TRBD2 (6 bases). CDR3 length equals 13 residues. Germline CDR1 is DFQATT and CDR2 is SNEGSKA (reference sequence). V was pared by 5 bases and J by 11 bases, with 21 bases between. CDR3 in DNA: TGCAGTGCTCCAGGGACTTCGGATAATGAGCAGTACTTC. This translates into CSAPGTSDNEQYF.

This chain connects TRBV6-2 or TRBV6-3 to TRBJ2-7, with TRBD2 as a possible D gene (5 bases). CDR3 length equals 13 residues. Germline lookup yields CDR1 MNHEY and CDR2 SVGEGT. Trimming stripped 7 bases from V and 5 bases from J, with 15 bases between. CDR3 residues: CASTAGLRDEQYF. The CDR3 bases are TGTGCCAGCACCGCCGGGTTGAGGGACGAGCAGTACTTC.

This clonotype showed up many times. A much larger clone is a single base away; this may be a read error. The chain combines TRBV27 with TRBJ2-5; D not resolved. The CDR3 sequence is 10 residues long. V dropped 4 bases and J dropped 5 bases, with 2 bases sitting between them. The V gene's germline CDR1 is MNHEY and CDR2 SMNVEV (reference sequence). CDR3 nucleotides: TGTGCCAGCAGTTGTGAGACCCAGTACTTC. Translated: CASSCETQYF.